The sequence of this T cell receptor beta chain was determined in a study of post-analysis software for immune sequencing data. Background on the study: Secondary progressive, relapsing-remitting and progressive-relapsing multiple sclerosis were among the included disease courses. Whole-study results and caveats: Co-batched samples clustered tightly together by F measure. About five TRBV segments (TRBV5-6, TRBV5-1 and TRBV20-1 among them) occurred more frequently in patients than in controls. There was significantly lower normalized Chao1 diversity in multiple sclerosis patients than in controls.

The CDR3 sequence is 15 residues long. V was pared by 2 bases and J by 6 bases, with 6 bases of the junction left unmatched. TCR beta libraries were prepared from cDNA with unique molecular identifiers. A population of roughly 0.85 to 11 million T cells gave rise to around 530,000 cDNA molecules. Using its own MiXCR run on the PCR reads, TCRdb lists one record per CDR3 protein. The table lists hundreds of thousands of distinct CDR3 sequences, about 53% of them singletons. A note on this clonotype: No antigen is known for it.

The J gene is TRBJ1-5, the V gene TRBV12-3 or TRBV12-4, with 8 bases identical to TRBD1. The source is a girl aged 5 to 17 with multiple sclerosis. The sequenced sample consisted of blood. CDR3 in DNA: TGTGCCAGCAGTTTACAGGGGGCGCGAGGTCAGCCCCAGCATTTT. This sequence encodes CASSLQGARGQPQHF.